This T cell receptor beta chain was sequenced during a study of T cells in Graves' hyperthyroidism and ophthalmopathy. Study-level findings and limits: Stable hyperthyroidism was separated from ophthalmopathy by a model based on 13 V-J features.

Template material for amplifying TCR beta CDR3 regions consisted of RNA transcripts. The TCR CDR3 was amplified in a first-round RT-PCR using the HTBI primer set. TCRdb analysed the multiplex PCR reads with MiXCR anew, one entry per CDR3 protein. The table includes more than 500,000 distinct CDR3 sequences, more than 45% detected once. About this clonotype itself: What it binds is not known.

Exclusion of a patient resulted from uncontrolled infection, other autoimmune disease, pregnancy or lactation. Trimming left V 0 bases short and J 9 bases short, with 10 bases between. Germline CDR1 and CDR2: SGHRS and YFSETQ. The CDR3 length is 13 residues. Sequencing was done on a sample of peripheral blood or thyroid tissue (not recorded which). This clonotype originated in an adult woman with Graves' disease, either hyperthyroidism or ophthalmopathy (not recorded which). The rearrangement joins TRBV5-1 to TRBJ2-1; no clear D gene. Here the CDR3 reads CASSLDVRPEQFF. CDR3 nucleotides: TGCGCCAGCAGCTTGGACGTGCGACCTGAGCAGTTCTTC.